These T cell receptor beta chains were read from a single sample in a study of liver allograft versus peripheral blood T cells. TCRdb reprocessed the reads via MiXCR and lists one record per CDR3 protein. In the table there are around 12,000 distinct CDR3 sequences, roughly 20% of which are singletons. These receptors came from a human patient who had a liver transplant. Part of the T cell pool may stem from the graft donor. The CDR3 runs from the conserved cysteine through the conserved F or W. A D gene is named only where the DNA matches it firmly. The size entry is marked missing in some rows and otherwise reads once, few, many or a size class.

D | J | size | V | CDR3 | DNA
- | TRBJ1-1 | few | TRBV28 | CASSTGGLLDTEAFF | TGTGCCAGCAGCACCGGGGGACTTTTGGACACTGAAGCTTTCTTT
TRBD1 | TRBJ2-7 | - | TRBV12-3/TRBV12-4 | CASSPGTGKLEQYF | TGTGCCAGCAGCCCCGGGACAGGGAAGCTCGAGCAGTACTTC
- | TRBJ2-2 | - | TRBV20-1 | CSALTVNTGELFF | TGCAGTGCCCTGACGGTGAACACCGGGGAGCTGTTTTTT
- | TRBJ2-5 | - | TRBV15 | CATSRDVGLYQETQYF | TGTGCCACCAGCAGAGATGTAGGGCTGTACCAAGAGACCCAGTACTTC
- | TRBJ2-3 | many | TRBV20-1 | CSARVPRTDTQYF | TGCAGTGCCCGTGTACCTCGCACAGATACGCAGTATTTT
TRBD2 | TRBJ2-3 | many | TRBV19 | CASSIRTSDTDTQYF | TGTGCCAGTAGTATTAGGACTAGCGACACAGATACGCAGTATTTT
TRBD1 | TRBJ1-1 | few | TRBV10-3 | CAIRQGGTEAFF | TGTGCCATTAGACAGGGGGGGACTGAAGCTTTCTTT
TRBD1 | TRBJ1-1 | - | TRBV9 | CASSGGQGANTEAFF | TGTGCCAGCAGCGGGGGACAGGGGGCGAACACTGAAGCTTTCTTT
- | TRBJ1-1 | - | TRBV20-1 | CSARDWAKRLQAFF | TGCAGTGCTAGAGATTGGGCTAAGAGACTTCAAGCTTTCTTT
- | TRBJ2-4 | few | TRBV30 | CAWTQGGGHIQYF | TGTGCCTGGACCCAGGGAGGCGGCCACATTCAGTACTTC
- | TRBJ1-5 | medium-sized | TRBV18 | CASSPGRAEPQHF | TGTGCCAGCTCACCTGGCAGGGCCGAGCCCCAGCATTTT
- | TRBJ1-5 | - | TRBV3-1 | CASSQGSGNQPQHF | TGTGCCAGCAGCCAAGGTTCGGGGAATCAGCCCCAGCATTTT
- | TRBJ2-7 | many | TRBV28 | CASSPPRYEQYF | TGTGCCAGCAGTCCCCCCCGCTACGAGCAGTACTTC
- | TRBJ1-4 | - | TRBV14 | CGSSQQTFFSGPHEKLFF | TGTGGCAGCAGCCAACAGACATTTTTTTCAGGTCCACATGAAAAACTGTTTTTT
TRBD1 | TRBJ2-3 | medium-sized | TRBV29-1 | CSVDRQGGYTQYF | TGCAGCGTTGATCGACAGGGTGGATATACGCAGTATTTT
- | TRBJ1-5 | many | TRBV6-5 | CASKHSPNQPQHF | TGTGCCAGCAAACACAGCCCTAATCAGCCCCAGCATTTT
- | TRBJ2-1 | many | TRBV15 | CATSRGQSLTQFF | TGTGCCACCAGCAGAGGTCAGAGTTTAACGCAGTTCTTC
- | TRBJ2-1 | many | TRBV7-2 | CASSFWGGHEQFF | TGTGCCAGCAGCTTCTGGGGGGGCCATGAGCAGTTCTTC
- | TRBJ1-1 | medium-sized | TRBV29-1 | CSVSLGWAMNTEAFF | TGCAGCGTTTCCCTCGGGTGGGCCATGAACACTGAAGCTTTCTTT
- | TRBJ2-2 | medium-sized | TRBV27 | CASRTGQSTGELFF | TGTGCCAGCAGGACAGGACAGTCCACCGGGGAGCTGTTTTTT
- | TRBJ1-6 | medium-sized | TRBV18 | CASSPQGTPVFINNSPLHF | TGTGCCAGCTCACCACAGGGGACACCCGTATTCATTAATAATTCACCCCTCCACTTT
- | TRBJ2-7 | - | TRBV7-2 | CASSLSTGTNYEQYF | TGTGCCAGCAGCTTAAGTACAGGGACTAATTACGAGCAGTACTTC
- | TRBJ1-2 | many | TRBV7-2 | CASSHRQGGANYGYTF | TGTGCCAGCAGCCACCGCCAGGGAGGGGCTAACTATGGCTACACCTTC
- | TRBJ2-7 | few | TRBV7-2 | CASSLMSTYEQYF | TGTGCCAGCAGCCTTATGTCCACCTACGAGCAGTACTTC
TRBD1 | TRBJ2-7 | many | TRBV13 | CASSPRDRNYEQYF | TGTGCCAGCAGCCCCCGGGACAGGAACTACGAGCAGTACTTC
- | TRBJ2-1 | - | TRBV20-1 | CSAREGAERYKQFF | TGCAGTGCTAGAGAGGGCGCAGAAAGGTATAAGCAGTTCTTC
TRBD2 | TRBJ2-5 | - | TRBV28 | CASSLEGAGAVQETQYF | TGTGCCAGCAGTTTAGAAGGAGCGGGAGCCGTCCAAGAGACCCAGTACTTC
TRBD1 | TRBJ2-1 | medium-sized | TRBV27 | CASSFGQGRRRAQNEQFF | TGTGCCAGCAGCTTTGGACAGGGGCGCCGCAGGGCCCAGAATGAGCAGTTCTTC
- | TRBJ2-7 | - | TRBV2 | CASSEANSYEQYF | TGTGCCAGCAGTGAAGCGAACAGCTACGAGCAGTACTTC